This T cell receptor (beta chain) was found in a study of blood T cell repertoires in COVID-19. Those who participated ranged in age from roughly 18 to 89 years and resided in 20 to 25 US areas. The CDR3 runs 15 residues. Germline loops: CDR1 SEHNR, CDR2 FQNEAQ (reference sequence). Unmatched junction bases numbered 8, after V lost 5 bases and J lost 5 bases. Assay: immunoSEQ multiplex PCR; the TCRdb copy retains only in-frame clones and omits some. The table shows about 400,000 clones, with about 88% occurring only once. The chain carries TRBV7-9 and TRBJ2-5, with 10 bases matching TRBD1. Sequencing used PBMCs or T cells enriched from blood (not recorded which). The sequence derives from a woman in her 30s who had recovered from COVID-19. CDR3 sequence reads: CASSGWTGGRETQYF. As DNA, the CDR3 is TGTGCCAGCAGCGGCTGGACAGGGGGTAGGGAGACCCAGTACTTC.